The TCR beta chain under discussion was sequenced for a study of blood T cell repertoires in COVID-19. About the research overall: Acute and convalescent COVID-19 samples came from the United States, Italy and Spain. The cDNA or gDNA used as material had been derived from T cells, B-cell-depleted T cells, or PBMCs.

Per the original methods: Estimation of nucleated cell counts relied on the amplification of reference gene primers. Clones were read by immunoSEQ multiplex PCR, and TCRdb kept only the in-frame ones, dropping some. For V, J and clone size, that table is used; D and trimming come from the DNA. Of a few hundred thousand clones in the sample, around 90% were seen once. CDR1 SGHRS and CDR2 YFSETQ come from the germline V gene. The CDR3 runs to 13 residues. Trimming cost V 0 bases and J 1 base, with 5 bases left between them. A few counts support this clone. The sequence derives from a man aged 18 to 29 with active or convalescent COVID-19. Material: peripheral blood. The chain carries TRBV5-1 and TRBJ2-7, with unresolved D. As DNA, the CDR3 is TGCGCCAGCAGCTTGGCAGGTTCCTACGAGCAGTACTTC. Amino acid sequence: CASSLAGSYEQYF.